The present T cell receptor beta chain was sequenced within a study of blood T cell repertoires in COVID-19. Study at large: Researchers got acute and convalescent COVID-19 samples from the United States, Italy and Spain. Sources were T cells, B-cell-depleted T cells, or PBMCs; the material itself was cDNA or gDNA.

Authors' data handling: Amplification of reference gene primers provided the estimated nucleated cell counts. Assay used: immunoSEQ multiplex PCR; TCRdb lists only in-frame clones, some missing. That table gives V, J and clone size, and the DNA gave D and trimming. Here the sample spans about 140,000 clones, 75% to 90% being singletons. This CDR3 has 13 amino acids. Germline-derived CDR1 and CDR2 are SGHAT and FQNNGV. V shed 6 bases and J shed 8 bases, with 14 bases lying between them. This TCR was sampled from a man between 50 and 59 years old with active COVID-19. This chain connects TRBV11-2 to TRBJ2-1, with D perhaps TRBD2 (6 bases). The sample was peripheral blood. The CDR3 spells CASSRPGRYEQFF. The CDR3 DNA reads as TGTGCCAGCAGTCGGCCGGGGAGGTATGAGCAGTTCTTC.